These T cell receptor beta chains were read from a single sample in a study of identical twins. TCRdb reprocessed the 5' RACE reads with MiXCR, giving one entry per CDR3 protein. The sample holds just over 500,000 distinct CDR3 sequences, around 20% seen once. These same records also appear under a second study, on T cells expressing NK-cell markers.

Sequencing was carried out using CD4+ T cells sorted from blood. These receptors were taken from a woman younger than 30 in good health. The CDR3 runs from the conserved cysteine through the conserved F or W. Fields, in order: clone size, V gene, J gene, D gene, CDR3 protein, CDR3 DNA. The D gene is left open where the match is weak. Size is stated for part of the rows, as once, few or many counts, or as a class when the clone is expanded.

few	TRBV3-1	TRBJ2-3	TRBD2	CASSPSSGGASDTQYF	TGTGCCAGCAGCCCTAGTAGCGGGGGGGCATCAGATACGCAGTATTTT
few	TRBV7-8	TRBJ2-2	TRBD2	CASSFSGTSGIGGELFF	TGTGCCAGCAGCTTCTCAGGGACTAGCGGTATAGGCGGGGAGCTGTTTTTT
NA	TRBV10-2	TRBJ2-2	TRBD2	CATTGLAGAPGELFF	TGCGCCACCACGGGACTAGCGGGGGCGCCCGGGGAGCTGTTTTTT
few	TRBV6-4	TRBJ1-3	NA	CASRPNGAPGNTIYF	TGTGCCAGCAGGCCAAATGGGGCGCCTGGAAACACCATATATTTT
few	TRBV6-1	TRBJ1-1	NA	CASGGGESAEAFF	TGTGCCAGTGGCGGGGGGGAGTCCGCTGAAGCTTTCTTT
few	TRBV20-1	TRBJ1-5	NA	CSAPSGHRPDQPQHF	TGCAGTGCTCCCTCGGGACACCGACCAGATCAGCCCCAGCATTTT
few	TRBV7-2	TRBJ2-1	NA	CASSWGEQFF	TGTGCCAGCAGCTGGGGTGAGCAGTTCTTC
few	TRBV7-9	TRBJ2-1	TRBD2	CASSLARAGESYNEQFF	TGTGCCAGCAGCTTAGCCCGGGCGGGAGAAAGCTACAATGAGCAGTTCTTC
few	TRBV5-1	TRBJ2-5	NA	CASSMRALQETQYF	TGCGCCAGCAGCATGCGCGCGCTCCAAGAGACCCAGTACTTC
few	TRBV6-5	TRBJ2-1	NA	CASSSSSGKEQFF	TGTGCCAGCAGTTCGTCATCAGGGAAGGAGCAGTTCTTC